The clone carrying this T cell receptor beta chain qualifies as medium-sized. What it binds is not known. Compared with germline, one end of the junction differs, possibly owing to a read error. Germline loops: CDR1 SGHNT, CDR2 YYREEE (reference sequence). The CDR3 is made up of 14 amino acids. Produced via immunoSEQ multiplex PCR; TCRdb's table is partial and in-frame only. This table holds under 500 clones, 24% found once. This entry comes from a study of T cells in narcolepsy. Study-level findings and limits: Comparing one patient's CSF and blood CD4+ clonotypes highlighted HCRT- and TRIB2-specific autoreactive clonotypes.

This TCR came from a human donor with narcolepsy. Sequencing input: cultured CD4+ T cells from cerebrospinal fluid. This chain uses TRBV5-4 with TRBJ2-2; tentative D call: TRBD2 (5 bases). Written as DNA, the CDR3 is TGTGCCAGCAGCTTGTACGGGAACCCCGGGGAGCTGTTTTTT. It is translated as CASSLYGNPGELFF.